The 27 T cell receptor beta chains listed next were all sequenced from one sample in a study of blood T cell repertoires in COVID-19. The data were produced by immunoSEQ multiplex PCR, yet TCRdb's version contains in-frame clones alone and is incomplete. Among a few hundred thousand clones, about 86% were seen once, and the ten largest hold approximately 14%. What was sequenced was peripheral blood. All receptors derive from a person between 65 and 79 years old with COVID-19, enrolled during active disease.

In its sample, this clone was seen once. This rearrangement joins TRBV3-1 (or the pseudogene TRBV3-2) to TRBJ2-1; 8 bases fit TRBD2. V shed 11 bases and J 7 bases; nucleotides not matched to a gene: 13. There are 14 residues in the CDR3. The germline CDR1 and CDR2 sequences are LGHDT and YNNKEL (reference sequence). CDR3 DNA sequence: TGTGCCCCTTCTCGAGCGGGGGAAGGGAATGAGCAGTTCTTC. This encodes CAPSRAGEGNEQFF.

Note on this clone: Different DNA sequences within this sample yield the same CDR3. The gene calls are TRBV7-3 and TRBJ2-3, with 12 bases that match TRBD2. CDR1 and CDR2 (germline): SGHTA, FQGTGA. This CDR3 is built from 14 residues. The J segment lost 5 bases and the V segment lost 5 bases, leaving 2 bases of the junction unmatched. CDR3 region: CASSLGLAGDTQYF. The CDR3 DNA reads TGTGCCAGCAGCCTGGGACTAGCGGGAGATACGCAGTATTTT.

The chain combines TRBV15 with TRBJ1-4; no clear D. The germline gives CDR1 LNHNV, CDR2 YYDKDF (reference sequence). This CDR3 comprises 13 residues. The V end was cut by 0 bases, the J end by 8 bases, with 7 bases between. The DNA of the CDR3 is TGTGCCACCAGCAGAGATCCCACAGAAAAACTGTTTTTT. Its protein is CATSRDPTEKLFF.

This chain connects TRBV7-8 to TRBJ2-7; TRBD2 aligns across 10 bases. This CDR3 is 15 amino acids long. J gave up 4 bases and V 5 bases, and 8 bases lay outside the gene matches. Germline V gene sequence: CDR1 SGHVS, CDR2 FQNEAQ. CDR3 protein: CASSLQRGGVYEQYF. CDR3 DNA: TGTGCCAGCAGCCTCCAGCGGGGGGGCGTTTACGAGCAGTACTTC.

This clone was counted once. The V call is TRBV7-3, the J call TRBJ2-5, with D tentatively TRBD2 (7 bases). Germline values: CDR1 SGHTA, CDR2 FQGTGA. Trimming removed 5 bases at V and 4 bases at J, with 11 bases between. This CDR3 has 13 residues. The CDR3, as DNA: TGTGCCAGCAGCGCGGGGGCCCGAGAGACCCAGTACTTC. It codes for CASSAGARETQYF.

The rearrangement joins TRBV9 to TRBJ2-5; 7 bases line up with TRBD1. The germline V gene encodes CDR1 SGDLS and CDR2 YYNGEE. The CDR3 is 14 residues long. The J segment lost 4 bases and the V segment lost 3 bases, leaving 6 bases of the junction unmatched. The CDR3 nucleotides are TGTGCCAGCAGCGCGACAGGGTTGATAGAGACCCAGTACTTC. Protein sequence: CASSATGLIETQYF.

As DNA, the CDR3 is TGTGCCAGCAGCCCGTTTCGGGGTTCTGGAAACACCATATATTTT. It yields the protein CASSPFRGSGNTIYF. The rearrangement links TRBV7-2 to TRBJ1-3; D remains ambiguous. This CDR3 is 15 amino acids long. Germline V CDR1 and CDR2: SGHTA, FQGNSA. Between the trimmed V and J ends, which lost 5 bases and 1 base, there was a span of 12 bases.

The CDR3 bases are TGTGCCAGCAGCCTGGGGACAGGGAGGGCGAGGGAGCAGTACTTC. It yields the protein CASSLGTGRAREQYF. The rearrangement uses TRBV14 and TRBJ2-7, with 9 bases matching TRBD1. The CDR3 loop spans 15 amino acids. The junction had 11 bases not matched to a gene; V was cut back by 4 bases and J by 7 bases. Per germline, CDR1 SGHDN and CDR2 FVKESK.

V and J are TRBV4-3 and TRBJ1-2, with TRBD1 as a possible D gene (6 bases). Germline V lookup: CDR1 LGHNA, CDR2 YSLEER. Trimming took 3 bases from V and 3 from J, leaving 14 bases between them. The CDR3 has 15 residues. The CDR3: CASSQGQGSHYGYTF. The DNA for the CDR3 is TGCGCCAGCAGCCAGGGGCAGGGGTCTCACTATGGCTACACCTTC.

The CDR3 DNA reads as TGTGCCAGCAGGCGGACAGAAAAACTGTTTTTT. Translation gives CASRRTEKLFF. V gene TRBV2 combines with J gene TRBJ1-4; perhaps TRBD1 as D (5 bases). The CDR3 totals 11 residues. V was clipped by 6 bases and J by 8 bases, with 7 bases between them. Germline V CDR1 and CDR2: SNHLY, FYNNEI.

Here the CDR3 reads CASSLGTGGWGTEAFF. CDR3 bases: TGTGCCAGCAGCCTCGGGACAGGGGGTTGGGGCACTGAAGCTTTCTTT. The V and J genes are TRBV3-1 (or the pseudogene TRBV3-2) and TRBJ1-1; 11 nucleotides line up with TRBD1. After removal of 4 bases from V and 4 bases from J, the junction contained 8 bases not matched to a gene. Germline CDR1 reads LGHDT; CDR2 reads YNNKEL (reference sequence). CDR3 size: 16 residues.

This rearrangement joins TRBV5-4 to TRBJ1-2, with a possible D match to TRBD1 (5 bases). Trimming took 1 base from V and 1 from J, leaving 11 bases between them. The germline V gene encodes CDR1 SGHNT and CDR2 YYREEE (reference sequence). This CDR3 comprises 15 residues. CDR3 nucleotides: TGTGCCAGCAGCTTGTCCGACAGAATTAACTATGGCTACACCTTC. Its translation: CASSLSDRINYGYTF.

The V call is TRBV4-1, the J call TRBJ1-5; unclear D gene. Per the germline V gene, CDR1 is MGHRA and CDR2 is YSYEKL. Trimming left V 0 bases short and J 0 bases short, with 9 bases between. The CDR3 runs to 16 residues. The CDR3 region is CASSQDSSYSNQPQHF. CDR3 DNA sequence: TGCGCCAGCAGCCAAGATTCCAGTTATAGCAATCAGCCCCAGCATTTT.

The chain is built from TRBV5-1 and TRBJ2-5; 7 bases align to TRBD1. Germline-derived CDR1 and CDR2 are SGHRS and YFSETQ. The CDR3 runs 15 residues. V was pared by 0 bases and J by 4 bases, with 6 bases of the junction left unmatched. Here the CDR3 reads CASSLDDRAGETQYF. The CDR3 nucleotides are TGCGCCAGCAGCTTGGATGACAGGGCAGGAGAGACCCAGTACTTC.

The V and J genes are TRBV7-3 and TRBJ1-5, with TRBD1 identical over 9 bases. The length of the CDR3 is 17 residues. The V gene's germline CDR1 is SGHTA and CDR2 FQGTGA. With V trimmed by 1 base and J by 5 bases, 9 bases remained unmatched. DNA for the CDR3: TGTGCCAGCAGCTTAAAAGGGGACAGGGTTCTCCATCAGCCCCAGCATTTT. This sequence encodes CASSLKGDRVLHQPQHF.

This clone was observed once. The rearrangement joins TRBV4-2 to TRBJ2-1; D gene unclear. The CDR3 length is 13 residues. V gave up 4 bases and J gave up 6 bases, with 10 bases separating them. Germline V gives CDR1 LGHNA, CDR2 YNFKEQ. The DNA of the CDR3 is TGTGCCAGCAGCCGATCGACTGGCAATGAGCAGTTCTTC. This encodes CASSRSTGNEQFF.

The CDR3 nucleotides are TGTGCCAGCAGCCAAGAACCCAGCGGGGCCTCCAAGCAGTACTTC. Protein sequence: CASSQEPSGASKQYF. This chain connects TRBV3-1 (or the pseudogene TRBV3-2) to TRBJ2-7, with TRBD2 matching over 7 bases. Germline lookup yields CDR1 LGHDT and CDR2 YNNKEL (reference sequence). This CDR3 spans 15 amino acids. V lost 0 bases to trimming and J lost 8 bases; unmatched junction nucleotides: 10.

V gene TRBV5-5 combines with J gene TRBJ2-7; TRBD1 aligns across 7 bases. Trimming removed 4 bases from V and 7 bases from J; junction bases left unmatched: 11. The CDR3 is 14 residues long. From germline, CDR1 is SGHKS and CDR2 YYEKEE (reference sequence). The CDR3 region has the DNA TGTGCCAGCAGCCCTACAATAGGACAGGTGGAGCAGTACTTC. The encoded protein is CASSPTIGQVEQYF.

CDR3 nucleotides: TGTGCCAGCAGCCAGGGGACAGGGGACTCTGGGGCCAACGTCCTGACTTTC. Residues: CASSQGTGDSGANVLTF. This chain joins TRBV3-1 (or the pseudogene TRBV3-2) and TRBJ2-6; 10 bases align to TRBD1. Trimming cost V 3 bases and J 0 bases; bases outside gene matches: 2. The CDR3 has 17 residues. Germline V CDR1 and CDR2: LGHDT, YNNKEL (reference sequence).

The gene calls are TRBV5-4 and TRBJ2-7, with 10 bases identical to TRBD2. The CDR3 runs to 15 residues. CDR1 and CDR2 (germline): SGHNT, YYREEE (reference sequence). V was clipped by 1 base and J by 2 bases; unmatched bases: 3. CDR3 sequence: CASSLPAGGTYEQYF. The DNA of the CDR3 is TGTGCCAGCAGCTTGCCAGCGGGGGGGACCTACGAGCAGTACTTC.

This chain links TRBV29-1 with TRBJ1-3; D is ambiguous. V was shortened by 5 bases and J by 0 bases, with 8 bases between the two germline ends. Germline loops: CDR1 SQVTM, CDR2 ANQGSEA. The CDR3 totals 13 residues. DNA for the CDR3: TGCAGCGTTTCTGTCTTCTCTGGAAACACCATATATTTT. It codes for CSVSVFSGNTIYF.

This chain uses TRBV20-1 with TRBJ2-1, with 7 bases matching TRBD2. V shed 3 bases, J shed 6 bases, and the junction held 11 bases outside the gene matches. This CDR3 is built from 15 residues. Germline V gene data show CDR1 as DFQATT and CDR2 as SNEGSKA (reference sequence). The CDR3 here is CSASVRGRASNEQFF. The CDR3 DNA sequence: TGCAGTGCTAGTGTTCGGGGGAGGGCCAGCAATGAGCAGTTCTTC.

V gene TRBV6-6 combines with J gene TRBJ1-5, with 8 bases matching TRBD1. The germline CDR1 and CDR2 sequences are MNHNY and SVGAGI (reference sequence). This CDR3 is 16 amino acids long. V lost 4 bases and J lost 2; bases outside the gene matches: 7. CDR3 sequence reads: CASSSSDRGGNQPQHF. The DNA for the CDR3 is TGTGCCAGCAGTTCCTCCGACAGGGGTGGCAATCAGCCCCAGCATTTT.

The chain has TRBV7-2 and TRBJ2-7; 7 bases agree with TRBD1. CDR1 is SGHTA and CDR2 is FQGNSA in the germline V gene. CDR3 length equals 13 residues. The V gene end was trimmed by 6 bases and the J gene end by 2 bases; junction bases not matched to a gene: 4. The CDR3 reads CASSRDSPYEQYF. The CDR3 DNA sequence: TGTGCCAGCAGTCGGGACAGCCCCTACGAGCAGTACTTC.

This chain connects TRBV14 to TRBJ2-1, with 12 nucleotides matching TRBD2. Trimming removed 6 bases from V and 9 bases from J; junction bases left unmatched: 3. Per the germline V gene, CDR1 is SGHDN and CDR2 is FVKESK. The length of the CDR3 is 13 residues. CDR3 DNA sequence: TGTGCCAGCAGAGGACTAGCGGGAAGTGAGCAGTTCTTC. This gives the protein CASRGLAGSEQFF.

The CDR3 sequence: CASNKGGGGGNEQFF. DNA for the CDR3: TGTGCCAGCAACAAGGGCGGGGGGGGAGGTAATGAGCAGTTCTTC. The chain links TRBV5-4 to TRBJ2-1, with 9 positions matching TRBD2. The J segment lost 7 bases and the V segment lost 6 bases, leaving 11 bases of the junction unmatched. CDR1 SGHNT and CDR2 YYREEE come from the germline V gene (reference sequence). The CDR3 extends over 15 amino acids.

The chain links TRBV7-6 to TRBJ2-7; 13 bases line up with TRBD2. The V and J ends lost 5 bases and 6 bases, in that order; junction bases with no gene match: 7. This CDR3 is built from 15 residues. Germline CDR1 SGHVS, CDR2 FNYEAQ. The CDR3 sequence is CASSPTSGRALEQYF. CDR3 nucleotides: TGTGCCAGCAGCCCTACTAGCGGGAGGGCCCTCGAGCAGTACTTC.